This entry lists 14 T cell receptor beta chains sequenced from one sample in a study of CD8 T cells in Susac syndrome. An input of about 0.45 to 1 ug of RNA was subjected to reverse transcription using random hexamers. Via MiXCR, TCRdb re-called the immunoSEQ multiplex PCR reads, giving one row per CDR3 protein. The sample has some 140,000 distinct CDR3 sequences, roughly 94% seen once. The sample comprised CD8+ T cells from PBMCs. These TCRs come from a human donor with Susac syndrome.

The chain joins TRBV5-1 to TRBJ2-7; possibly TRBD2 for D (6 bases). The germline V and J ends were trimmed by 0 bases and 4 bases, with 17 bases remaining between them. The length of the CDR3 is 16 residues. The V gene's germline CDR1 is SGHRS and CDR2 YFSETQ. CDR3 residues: CASSLGFKSEGYEQYF. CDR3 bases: TGCGCCAGCAGCTTGGGGTTCAAGTCGGAGGGTTACGAGCAGTACTTC.

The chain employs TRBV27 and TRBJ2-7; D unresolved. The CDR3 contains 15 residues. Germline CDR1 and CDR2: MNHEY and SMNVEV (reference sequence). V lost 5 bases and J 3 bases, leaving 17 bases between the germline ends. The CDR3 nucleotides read TGTGCCAGCAGTCAGATCGGGCTAAAGGGCTACGAGCAGTACTTC. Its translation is CASSQIGLKGYEQYF.

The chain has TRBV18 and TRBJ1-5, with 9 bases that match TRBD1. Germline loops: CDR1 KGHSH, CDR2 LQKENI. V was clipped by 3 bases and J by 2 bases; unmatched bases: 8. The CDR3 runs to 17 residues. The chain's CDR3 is CASSPGQGRSGNQPQHF. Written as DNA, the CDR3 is TGTGCCAGCTCACCGGGACAGGGAAGGTCGGGCAATCAGCCCCAGCATTTT.

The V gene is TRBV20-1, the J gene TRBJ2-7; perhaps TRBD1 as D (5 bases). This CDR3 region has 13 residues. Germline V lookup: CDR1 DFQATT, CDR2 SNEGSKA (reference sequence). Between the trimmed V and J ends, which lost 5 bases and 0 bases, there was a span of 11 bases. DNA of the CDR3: TGCAGTGCTTCACAGGACCTCTCCTACGAGCAGTACTTC. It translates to CSASQDLSYEQYF.

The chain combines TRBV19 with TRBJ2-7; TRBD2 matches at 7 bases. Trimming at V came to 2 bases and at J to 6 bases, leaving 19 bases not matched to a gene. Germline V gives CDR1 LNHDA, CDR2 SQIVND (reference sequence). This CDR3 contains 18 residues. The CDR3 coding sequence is TGTGCCAGTAGTATATCTTCCGGGGGGTCAGGTTCCCCTAGCGAGCAGTACTTC. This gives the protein CASSISSGGSGSPSEQYF.

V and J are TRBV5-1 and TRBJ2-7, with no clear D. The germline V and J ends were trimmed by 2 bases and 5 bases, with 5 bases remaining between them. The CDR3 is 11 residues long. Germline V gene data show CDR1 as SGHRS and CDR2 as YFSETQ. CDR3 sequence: CASSFGHEQYF. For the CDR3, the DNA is TGCGCCAGCAGCTTTGGTCACGAGCAGTACTTC.

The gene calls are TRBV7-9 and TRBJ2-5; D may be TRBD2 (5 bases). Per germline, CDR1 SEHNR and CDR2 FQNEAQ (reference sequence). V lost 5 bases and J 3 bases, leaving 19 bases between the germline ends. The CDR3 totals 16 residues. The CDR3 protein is CASSPEPSIGKETQYF. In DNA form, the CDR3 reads TGTGCCAGCAGCCCAGAACCATCAATCGGGAAAGAGACCCAGTACTTC.

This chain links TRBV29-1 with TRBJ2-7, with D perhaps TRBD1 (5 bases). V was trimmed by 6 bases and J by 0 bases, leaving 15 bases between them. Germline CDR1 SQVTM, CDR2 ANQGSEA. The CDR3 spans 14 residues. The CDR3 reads CSVVHPDTSYEQYF. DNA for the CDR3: TGCAGCGTCGTACATCCGGACACCTCCTACGAGCAGTACTTC.

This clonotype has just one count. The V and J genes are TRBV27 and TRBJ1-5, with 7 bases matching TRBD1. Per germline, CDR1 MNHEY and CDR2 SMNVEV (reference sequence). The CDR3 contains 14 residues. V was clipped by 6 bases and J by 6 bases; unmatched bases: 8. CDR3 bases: TGTGCCAGCAGCATCAGGGGGGTGAGTCAGCCCCAGCATTTT. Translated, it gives CASSIRGVSQPQHF.

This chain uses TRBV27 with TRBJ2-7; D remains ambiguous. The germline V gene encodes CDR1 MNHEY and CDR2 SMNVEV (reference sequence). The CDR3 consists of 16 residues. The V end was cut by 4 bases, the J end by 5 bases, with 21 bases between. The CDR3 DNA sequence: TGTGCCAGCAGTTCCTCCTTCGGTGCGCCGTGGGACGAGCAGTACTTC. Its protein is CASSSSFGAPWDEQYF.

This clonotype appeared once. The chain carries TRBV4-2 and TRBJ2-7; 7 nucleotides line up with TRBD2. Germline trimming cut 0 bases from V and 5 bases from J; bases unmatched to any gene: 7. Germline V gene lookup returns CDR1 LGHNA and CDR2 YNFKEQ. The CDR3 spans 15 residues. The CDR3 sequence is CASSQDTGGPNEQYF. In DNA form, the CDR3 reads TGTGCCAGCAGCCAAGATACGGGAGGCCCGAACGAGCAGTACTTC.

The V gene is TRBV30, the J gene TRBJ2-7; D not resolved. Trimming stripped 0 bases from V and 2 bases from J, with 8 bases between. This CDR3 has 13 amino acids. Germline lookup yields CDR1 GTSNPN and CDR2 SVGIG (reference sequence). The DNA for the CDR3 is TGTGCCTGGAGTGTAGACGCGACCTACGAGCAGTACTTC. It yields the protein CAWSVDATYEQYF.

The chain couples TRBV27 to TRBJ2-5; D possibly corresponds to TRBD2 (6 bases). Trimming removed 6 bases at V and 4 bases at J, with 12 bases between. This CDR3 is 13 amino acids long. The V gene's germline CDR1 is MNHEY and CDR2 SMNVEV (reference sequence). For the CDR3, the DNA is TGTGCCAGCAGCGGGAGCAGCGGAGAGACCCAGTACTTC. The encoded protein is CASSGSSGETQYF.

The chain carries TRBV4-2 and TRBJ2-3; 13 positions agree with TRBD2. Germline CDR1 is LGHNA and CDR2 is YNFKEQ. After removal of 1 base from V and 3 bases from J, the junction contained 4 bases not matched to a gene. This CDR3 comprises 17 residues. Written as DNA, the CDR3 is TGTGCCAGCAGCCAAGGAGGACTAGCGGGAGTGACAGATACGCAGTATTTT. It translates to CASSQGGLAGVTDTQYF.